This T cell receptor beta chain appears in the sequencing data of a study of tumour-infiltrating T cells in Burkitt lymphoma. Study at large: Survival, overall and progression-free, tracked with productive clonality.

Deletions cut 0 bases from V and 9 bases from J, with 15 bases between. This CDR3 is 15 amino acids long. CDR1 LGHNA and CDR2 YSLEER come from the germline V gene. Measured with immunoSEQ multiplex PCR; TCRdb has only the in-frame clones, and not every one. The data hold roughly 1,700 clones, with 60% to 75% observed a single time. This chain uses TRBV4-3 with TRBJ1-5; D gene ambiguous. The sequence was collected from a human donor with diffuse large B-cell lymphoma. The sequenced sample consisted of tumor tissue. As DNA, the CDR3 is TGCGCCAGCAGCCAAGAGGTAGCTTCCAAGGGGCCCCAGCATTTT. Translating gives CASSQEVASKGPQHF.